The 7 T cell receptor beta chains given below trace back to one sample, sequenced in a study of blood T cell repertoires in COVID-19. Here immunoSEQ multiplex PCR was the method, and the copy in TCRdb shows in-frame clones only, minus some. The sample consists of some 83,000 clones, approximately 75% of them appearing once. Input material: peripheral blood. The receptors were sampled from a woman of 80 years or more with acute or convalescent COVID-19.

This chain joins TRBV7-2 and TRBJ1-1; 8 bases line up with TRBD1. The CDR3 is 17 residues long. CDR1 and CDR2 (germline): SGHTA, FQGNSA. Trimming at V came to 7 bases and at J to 0 bases, leaving 13 bases not matched to a gene. The DNA for the CDR3 is TGTGCCAGCACCAAGCCGGGACAGGTAATCTTGAACACTGAAGCTTTCTTT. Translation: CASTKPGQVILNTEAFF.

This clone appeared a few times. The J gene is TRBJ1-5, the V gene TRBV30, with D possibly being TRBD1 (5 bases). V lost 1 base, J lost 5 bases, and 9 bases lay in between. CDR1 and CDR2 (germline): GTSNPN, SVGIG (reference sequence). This CDR3 has 13 residues. DNA of the CDR3: TGTGCCTGGAGTGCGGGACTCGATCAGCCCCAGCATTTT. This translates into CAWSAGLDQPQHF.

V usage is TRBV3-1 (or the pseudogene TRBV3-2) and J usage is TRBJ1-1, with D possibly matching TRBD1 (5 bases). Trimming took 7 bases from V and 4 from J, leaving 16 bases between them. This CDR3 spans 14 amino acids. Per germline, CDR1 LGHDT and CDR2 YNNKEL (reference sequence). The CDR3 region is CASNSQGSGTEAFF. For the CDR3, the DNA is TGTGCCAGCAATTCTCAGGGATCCGGCACTGAAGCTTTCTTT.

A few counts support this clone. The chain employs TRBV5-1 and TRBJ2-1; 9 bases map to TRBD1. V lost 4 bases and J lost 7; bases outside the gene matches: 9. CDR3 length: 15 residues. Germline assignment: CDR1 SGHRS and CDR2 YFSETQ. CDR3 sequence (DNA): TGCGCCAGCAGCCTCCGGGACAGGGTAGGGAATGAGCAGTTCTTC. This sequence encodes CASSLRDRVGNEQFF.

The rearrangement joins TRBV12-3 or TRBV12-4 to TRBJ2-7, with D tentatively TRBD1 (6 bases). The CDR3 runs to 13 residues. The V and J ends lost 4 bases and 5 bases respectively, with 12 bases between them. DNA of the CDR3: TGTGCCAGCAGTTCTGAGGGGGTCGACGAGCAGTACTTC. This sequence encodes CASSSEGVDEQYF.

V usage is TRBV30 and J usage is TRBJ2-7; 7 bases map to TRBD1. This CDR3 spans 15 amino acids. Looked up from germline, CDR1 is GTSNPN and CDR2 is SVGIG (reference sequence). Losses at the gene ends were 0 bases for V and 4 bases for J; bases not matched to a gene: 9. CDR3 amino acids: CAWSVGAGGTYEQYF. Here the CDR3 DNA reads TGTGCCTGGAGTGTAGGGGCAGGGGGAACGTACGAGCAGTACTTC.

This sequence joins TRBV10-3 and TRBJ1-2; D not certain. The CDR3 covers 13 residues. V was trimmed by 3 bases and J by 5 bases, leaving 10 bases between them. Germline V lookup: CDR1 ENHRY, CDR2 SYGVKD. In DNA form, the CDR3 reads TGTGCCATCAGTGAAAGCGGCCCTTATGGCTACACCTTC. Amino acids: CAISESGPYGYTF.